The clone carrying this T cell receptor (beta chain) was counted between two and nine times. The germline gene is not matched at one end of the junction; a read error may be the cause. The source of the sample is a study of blood T cells in healthy people across ages. Across the whole study: Capture by template switching was about one barcoded beta molecule per two T cells.

Together with a sample-barcoded 5' primer, a J-beta primer mix was included in a second PCR lasting about 6 to 11 cycles. TCRdb re-called the 5' RACE reads with MiXCR, one entry per CDR3 protein. This sample has around 1,000,000 distinct CDR3 sequences, with 20% to 25% found just once. From germline, CDR1 is DFQATT and CDR2 SNEGSKA (reference sequence). The CDR3 has 12 residues. This same sample was also part of a study on T cells of mothers and their children.

The genes are TRBV20-1 and TRBJ2-2, with D perhaps matching TRBD1 or TRBD2 (5 bases each). Sequenced material: blood. The receptor's source is a girl aged 2 to 10 in good health. DNA for the CDR3: TGCAGTGCCAAGACAGAAACCGGGGAGCTGCTTTTT. This gives the protein CSAKTETGELLF.